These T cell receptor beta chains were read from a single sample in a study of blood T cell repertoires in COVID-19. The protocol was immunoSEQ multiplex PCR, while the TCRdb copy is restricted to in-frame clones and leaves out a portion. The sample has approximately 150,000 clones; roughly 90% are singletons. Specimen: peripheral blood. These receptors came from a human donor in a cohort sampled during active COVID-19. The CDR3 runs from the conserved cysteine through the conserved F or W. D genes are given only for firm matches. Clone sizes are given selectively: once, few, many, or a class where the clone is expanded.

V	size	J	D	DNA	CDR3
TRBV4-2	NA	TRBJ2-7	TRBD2	TGTGCCAGCAGCCCCCTGGGTCGGACTAGCGGTTTTACCGAGCAGTACTTC	CASSPLGRTSGFTEQYF
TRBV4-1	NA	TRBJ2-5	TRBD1	TGCGCCAGCAGGACAGGGGGCGGGGAAGAGACCCAGTACTTC	CASRTGGGEETQYF
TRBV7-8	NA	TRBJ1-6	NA	TGTGCCAGCAGCTTCGACAGGTTCGGGAATTCACCCCTCCACTTT	CASSFDRFGNSPLHF
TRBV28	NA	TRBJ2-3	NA	TGTGCCAGCAGTTATGAATGGAGGGACCGCACAGATACGCAGTATTTT	CASSYEWRDRTDTQYF
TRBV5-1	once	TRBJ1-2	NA	TGCGCCAGCAGCTTGGATCCCCAGGGTGGCTATGGCTACACCTTC	CASSLDPQGGYGYTF
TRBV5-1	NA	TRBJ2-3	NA	TGCGCCAGCAGAGAGGAAACAGATACGCAGTATTTT	CASREETDTQYF
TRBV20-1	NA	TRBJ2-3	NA	TGCAGTGCTAGTCTCGGCGGGGTGCCGGATACGCAGTATTTT	CSASLGGVPDTQYF
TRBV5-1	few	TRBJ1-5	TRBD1	TGCGCCAGCAGCTTGGAGGGACAGCCAAATCAGCCCCAGCATTTT	CASSLEGQPNQPQHF
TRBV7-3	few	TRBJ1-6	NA	TGTGCCAGCAGTCAGGGTTACGGCTCACCCCTCCACTTT	CASSQGYGSPLHF
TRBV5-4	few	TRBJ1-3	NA	TGTGCCAGCAGCTTGAGCAGGGCTAGAGGAAACACCATATATTTT	CASSLSRARGNTIYF
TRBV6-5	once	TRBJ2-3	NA	TGTGCCAGCAGCTCCAGGGGGGTCGGCACAGATACGCAGTATTTT	CASSSRGVGTDTQYF
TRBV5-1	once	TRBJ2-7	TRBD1	TGCGCCAGCAGCTTGGTGGGACAGGGTCACGAGCAGTACTTC	CASSLVGQGHEQYF
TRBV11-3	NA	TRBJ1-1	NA	TGTGCCAGCAGCTTAGGTGCAGGGATGAACACTGAAGCTTTCTTT	CASSLGAGMNTEAFF
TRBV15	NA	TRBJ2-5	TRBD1	TGTGCCACCAGCAGACCCTCAGGGGGAGAGACCCAGTACTTC	CATSRPSGGETQYF
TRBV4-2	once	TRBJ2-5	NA	TGTGCCAGCAGCCAAGATCGGGAGACCCAGTACTTC	CASSQDRETQYF
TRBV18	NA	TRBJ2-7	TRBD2	TGTGCCAGCTCACCTCTCTTAGCGGGGGCCACCTACGAGCAGTACTTC	CASSPLLAGATYEQYF